This T cell receptor (beta chain) was obtained from a study of shared clonotypes between healthy human individuals. The overall study: The study drew on two women and a few men aged 18 to 49 as donors.

General study findings and limits: What naive subsets generally showed was a larger estimated richness than memory subsets showed.

Original handling: For the immunoSEQ data, sequences were junction-only without quality scores, so filtering differed. The protocol was immunoSEQ multiplex PCR, while the TCRdb copy is restricted to in-frame clones and leaves out a portion. The V and J calls and clone size were taken over from that table, and D and trimming were inferred from the DNA. The table includes 2.5 million or so clones, just over 90% detected once. The V end lost 9 bases, the J end lost 0 bases, and 3 bases lay between the germline ends. Per germline, CDR1 LNHDA and CDR2 SQIVND (reference sequence). This CDR3 is built from 10 residues. Concerning this clone itself: Its matching antigen is unknown.

The chain combines TRBV19 with TRBJ2-7; D is undetermined. This TCR was sampled from a man between 18 and 29 years old in good health. Sequenced material: naive CD4+ T cells sorted from blood. Subset reported: CD45RA+ positively selected. As DNA, the CDR3 is TGTGCCAGAGTCTCCTACGAGCAGTACTTC. It codes for CARVSYEQYF.